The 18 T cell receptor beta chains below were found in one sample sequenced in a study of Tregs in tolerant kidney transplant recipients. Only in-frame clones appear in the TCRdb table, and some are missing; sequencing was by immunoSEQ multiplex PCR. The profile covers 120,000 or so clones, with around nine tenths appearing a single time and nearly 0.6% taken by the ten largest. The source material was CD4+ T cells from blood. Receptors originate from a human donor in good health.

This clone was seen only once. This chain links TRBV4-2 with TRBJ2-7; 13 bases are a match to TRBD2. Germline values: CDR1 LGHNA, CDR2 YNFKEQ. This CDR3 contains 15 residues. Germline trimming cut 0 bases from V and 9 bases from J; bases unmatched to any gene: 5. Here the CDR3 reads CASSQDVTSGRLQYF. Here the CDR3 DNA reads TGTGCCAGCAGCCAAGATGTGACTAGCGGGAGGCTGCAGTACTTC.

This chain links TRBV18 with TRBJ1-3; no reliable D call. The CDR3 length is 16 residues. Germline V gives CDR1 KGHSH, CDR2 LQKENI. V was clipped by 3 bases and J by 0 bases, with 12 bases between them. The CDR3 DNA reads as TGTGCCAGCTCACCCTTTGGTGCGAACTCTGGAAACACCATATATTTT. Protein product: CASSPFGANSGNTIYF.

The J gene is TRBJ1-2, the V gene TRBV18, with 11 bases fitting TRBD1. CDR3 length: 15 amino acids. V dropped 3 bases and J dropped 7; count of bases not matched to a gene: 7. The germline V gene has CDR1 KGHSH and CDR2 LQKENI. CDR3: CASSPMDRGRGGYTF. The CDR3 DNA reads TGTGCCAGCTCACCCATGGACAGGGGGCGTGGTGGCTACACCTTC.

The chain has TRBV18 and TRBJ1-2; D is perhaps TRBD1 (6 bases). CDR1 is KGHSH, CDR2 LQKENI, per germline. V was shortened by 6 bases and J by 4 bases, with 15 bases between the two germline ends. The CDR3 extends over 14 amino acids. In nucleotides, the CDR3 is TGTGCCAGCTCTACCACCGGGGGGCCCTATGGCTACACCTTC. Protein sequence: CASSTTGGPYGYTF.

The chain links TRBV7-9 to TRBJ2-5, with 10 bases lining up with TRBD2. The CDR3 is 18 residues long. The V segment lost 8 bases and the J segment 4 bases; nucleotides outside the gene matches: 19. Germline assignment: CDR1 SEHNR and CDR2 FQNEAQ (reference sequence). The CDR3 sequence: CASFPPLRLAGVGETQYF. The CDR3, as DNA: TGTGCCAGCTTTCCCCCTCTTAGGCTAGCGGGAGTGGGAGAGACCCAGTACTTC.

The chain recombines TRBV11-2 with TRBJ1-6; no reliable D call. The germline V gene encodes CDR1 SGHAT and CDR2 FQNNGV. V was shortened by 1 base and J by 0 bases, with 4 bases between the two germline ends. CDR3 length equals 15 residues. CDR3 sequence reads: CASSLGVSYNSPLHF. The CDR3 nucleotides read TGTGCCAGCAGCTTAGGGGTCTCCTATAATTCACCCCTCCACTTT.

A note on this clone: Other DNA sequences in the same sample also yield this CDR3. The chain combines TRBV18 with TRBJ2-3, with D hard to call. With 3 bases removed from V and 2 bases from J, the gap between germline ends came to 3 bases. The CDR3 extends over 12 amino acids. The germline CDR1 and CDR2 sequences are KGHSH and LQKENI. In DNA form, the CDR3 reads TGTGCCAGCTCACCTTCCACAGATACGCAGTATTTT. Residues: CASSPSTDTQYF.

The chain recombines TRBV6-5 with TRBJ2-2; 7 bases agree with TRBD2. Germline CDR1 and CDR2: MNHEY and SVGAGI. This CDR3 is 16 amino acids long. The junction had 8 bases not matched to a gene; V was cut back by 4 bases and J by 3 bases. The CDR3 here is CASSSPGGRDTGELFF. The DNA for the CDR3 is TGTGCCAGCAGTTCCCCCGGAGGGAGGGACACCGGGGAGCTGTTTTTT.

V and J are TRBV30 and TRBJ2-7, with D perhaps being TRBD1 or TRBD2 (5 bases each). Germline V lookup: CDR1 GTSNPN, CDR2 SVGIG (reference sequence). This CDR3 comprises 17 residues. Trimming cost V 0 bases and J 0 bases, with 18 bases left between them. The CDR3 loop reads CAWSVPLGRISSYEQYF. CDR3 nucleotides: TGTGCCTGGAGTGTACCTCTGGGACGGATTAGCTCCTACGAGCAGTACTTC. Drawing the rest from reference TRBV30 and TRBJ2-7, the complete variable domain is SQTIHQWPATLVQPVGSPLSLECTVEGTSNPNLYWYRQAAGRGLQLLFYSVGIGQISSEVPQNLSASRPQDRQFILSSKKLLLSDSGFYLCAWSVPLGRISSYEQYFGPGTRLTVT.

As DNA, the CDR3 is TGCGCCAGCAGCTTAGGCCAGCGGTACAATGGCTACACCTTC. Amino acid sequence: CASSLGQRYNGYTF. The chain combines TRBV5-1 with TRBJ1-2; D gene ambiguous. Germline loops: CDR1 SGHRS, CDR2 YFSETQ. Trimming pared 2 bases from V and 6 bases from J, leaving 14 bases between. The CDR3 contains 14 residues. The complete variable domain, with remaining parts taken from reference TRBV5-1 and TRBJ1-2, reads KAGVTQTPRYLIKTRGQQVTLSCSPISGHRSVSWYQQTPGQGLQFLFEYFSETQRNKGNFPGRFSGRQFSNSRSEMNVSTLELGDSALYLCASSLGQRYNGYTFGSGTRLTVV.

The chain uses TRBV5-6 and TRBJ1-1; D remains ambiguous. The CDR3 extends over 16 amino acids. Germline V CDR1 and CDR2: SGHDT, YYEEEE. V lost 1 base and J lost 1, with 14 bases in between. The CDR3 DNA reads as TGTGCCAGCAGCTTGCCTTACGGCCGGACGAACACTGAAGCTTTCTTT. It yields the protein CASSLPYGRTNTEAFF.

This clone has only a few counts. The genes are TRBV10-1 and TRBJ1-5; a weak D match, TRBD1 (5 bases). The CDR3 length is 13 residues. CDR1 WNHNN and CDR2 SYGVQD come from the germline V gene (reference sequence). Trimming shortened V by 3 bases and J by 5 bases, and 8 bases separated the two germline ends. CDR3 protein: CASSEGEYQPQHF. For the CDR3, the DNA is TGCGCCAGCAGTGAAGGGGAATATCAGCCCCAGCATTTT.

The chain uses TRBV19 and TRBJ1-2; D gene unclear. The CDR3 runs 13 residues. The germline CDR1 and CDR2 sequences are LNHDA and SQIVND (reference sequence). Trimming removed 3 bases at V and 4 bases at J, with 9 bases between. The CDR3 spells CASSMVWGYGYTF. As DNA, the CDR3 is TGTGCCAGTAGTATGGTATGGGGCTATGGCTACACCTTC.

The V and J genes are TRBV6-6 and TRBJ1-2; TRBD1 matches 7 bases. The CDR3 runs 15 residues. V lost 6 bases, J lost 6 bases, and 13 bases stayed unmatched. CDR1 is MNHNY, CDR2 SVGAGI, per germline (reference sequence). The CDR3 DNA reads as TGTGCCAGCAGCCCCGGACAGGCCTTTCAACATGGCTACACCTTC. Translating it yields CASSPGQAFQHGYTF.

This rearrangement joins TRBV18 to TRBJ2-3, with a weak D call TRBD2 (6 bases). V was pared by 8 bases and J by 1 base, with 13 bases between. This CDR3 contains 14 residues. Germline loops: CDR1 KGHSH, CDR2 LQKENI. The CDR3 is CASGGSLGTDTQYF. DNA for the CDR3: TGTGCCAGCGGGGGGAGCCTGGGCACAGATACGCAGTATTTT.

CDR3 DNA sequence: TGTGCCAGCAGTTCGTCCTCTGGGGCCAACGTCCTGACTTTC. Protein: CASSSSSGANVLTF. V gene TRBV27 combines with J gene TRBJ2-6, with D uncertain. The CDR3 totals 14 residues. CDR1 and CDR2 (germline): MNHEY, SMNVEV (reference sequence). V shed 4 bases and J shed 0 bases, with 4 bases lying between them.

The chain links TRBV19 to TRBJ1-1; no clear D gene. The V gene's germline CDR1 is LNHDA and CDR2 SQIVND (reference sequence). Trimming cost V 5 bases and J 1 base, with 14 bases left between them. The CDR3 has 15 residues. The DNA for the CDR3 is TGTGCCAGTAGTCTCCACCCGACGGCGAACACTGAAGCTTTCTTT. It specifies CASSLHPTANTEAFF.

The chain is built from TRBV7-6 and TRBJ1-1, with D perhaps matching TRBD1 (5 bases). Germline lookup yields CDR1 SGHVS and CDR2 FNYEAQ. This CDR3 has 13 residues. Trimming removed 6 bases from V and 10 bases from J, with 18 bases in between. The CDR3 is CASSPLSGATAFF. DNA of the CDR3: TGTGCCAGCAGTCCACTTAGCGGGGCTACAGCTTTCTTT.